The 27 T cell receptor beta chains below were found in one sample sequenced in a study of T cell responses to AZD1222 COVID-19 vaccine (dated by TCRdb to 2020 to 2023). Interpreted using the paper, the time point label stands for: baseline before first vaccination. This specimen's treatment or condition label, interpreted: meningococcal conjugate vaccine given as trial control. Library preparation was by the immunoSEQ multiplex PCR assay. As stored in TCRdb, this immuneACCESS dataset retains in-frame rearrangements with V and J assigned. A fraction of the clones does not appear; measured against another copy, unresolved V genes explain less than half of the discrepancy, and the remainder lacks a known reason. Across this sample there are under 200,000 clones, with 85% to 90% seen only once. The top ten clonotypes cover approximately 2.5% of the sample. The source material was peripheral blood, sampled on day 0 of MenACWY control vaccination. The source is an adult in good health.

V is TRBV19 and J is TRBJ2-7; no clear D gene. This CDR3 spans 14 amino acids. Trimming took 5 bases from V and 3 from J, leaving 14 bases between them. The germline V gene encodes CDR1 LNHDA and CDR2 SQIVND (reference sequence). The CDR3 loop is CASSRRVGGYEQYF. The DNA of the CDR3 is TGTGCCAGTAGTCGTAGGGTCGGCGGCTACGAGCAGTACTTC.

V is TRBV7-9 and J is TRBJ1-2, with unresolved D. This CDR3 contains 14 residues. CDR1 and CDR2 (germline): SEHNR, FQNEAQ (reference sequence). V was shortened by 3 bases and J by 0 bases, with 8 bases between the two germline ends. The CDR3 DNA reads TGTGCCAGCAGCTTCCCAGCAGCTAACTATGGCTACACCTTC. It codes for CASSFPAANYGYTF. Using reference TRBV7-9 and TRBJ1-2 for the parts outside the CDR3, the full variable domain is DTGVSQNPRHKITKRGQNVTFRCDPISEHNRLYWYRQTLGQGPEFLTYFQNEAQLEKSRLLSDRFSAERPKGSFSTLEIQRTEQGDSAMYLCASSFPAANYGYTFGSGTRLTVV.

This rearrangement joins TRBV6-5 to TRBJ1-2, with D possibly matching TRBD1 (6 bases). Germline-derived CDR1 and CDR2 are MNHEY and SVGAGI. Trimming removed 9 bases at V and 6 bases at J, with 23 bases between. CDR3 length equals 15 residues. CDR3 sequence: CASNPRGGAWNGYTF. The DNA for the CDR3 is TGTGCCAGTAACCCGAGGGGGGGCGCTTGGAATGGCTACACCTTC.

This rearrangement joins TRBV7-2 to TRBJ1-5, with no clear D. With 1 base removed from V and 6 bases from J, the gap between germline ends came to 7 bases. The CDR3 consists of 13 residues. Looked up from germline, CDR1 is SGHTA and CDR2 is FQGNSA. CDR3 residues: CASSLVGAQPQHF. CDR3 DNA: TGTGCCAGCAGCTTAGTTGGTGCTCAGCCCCAGCATTTT.

This rearrangement joins TRBV19 to TRBJ2-2; tentative D call: TRBD1 (5 bases). The CDR3 contains 12 residues. Germline-derived CDR1 and CDR2 are LNHDA and SQIVND (reference sequence). V shed 9 bases and J shed 5 bases, with 10 bases lying between them. The CDR3 reads CASKGVTGELFF. The CDR3 DNA sequence: TGTGCCAGCAAAGGGGTAACCGGGGAGCTGTTTTTT.

This sequence joins TRBV15 and TRBJ1-1; unclear D gene. V was trimmed by 2 bases and J by 12 bases, leaving 16 bases between them. Germline V lookup: CDR1 LNHNV, CDR2 YYDKDF (reference sequence). The CDR3 spans 13 residues. The CDR3 coding sequence is TGTGCCACCAGCAGATCACAAACCGAGACGACTTTCTTT. Protein product: CATSRSQTETTFF.

CDR3 sequence: CASSPGTSGSRNIQYF. In DNA form, the CDR3 reads TGTGCCAGCAGCCCCGGGACTAGCGGGAGCCGAAACATTCAGTACTTC. The chain has TRBV16 and TRBJ2-4; TRBD2 matches 14 bases. Germline V gives CDR1 KGHSY, CDR2 FQNENV. J was trimmed by 6 bases and V by 4 bases; bases with no gene match: 5. The length of the CDR3 is 16 residues.

This clone appeared a few times. The V call is TRBV20-1, the J call TRBJ2-7; D remains unclear. The ends were cut back, 3 bases at V and 12 bases at J, with 6 bases in the middle. This CDR3 comprises 8 residues. Per germline, CDR1 DFQATT and CDR2 SNEGSKA (reference sequence). CDR3 coding DNA: TGCAGTGCTAGGGACCGGTACTTC. This codes for CSARDRYF.

The chain uses TRBV7-3 and TRBJ2-3; D is undetermined. The germline gives CDR1 SGHTA, CDR2 FQGTGA. Trimming removed 0 bases from V and 4 bases from J, with 8 bases in between. The length of the CDR3 is 14 residues. The CDR3 region is CASSLTGEADTQYF. The CDR3 nucleotides read TGTGCCAGCAGCTTAACGGGTGAGGCAGATACGCAGTATTTT.

This chain connects TRBV30 to TRBJ2-7; 11 nucleotides line up with TRBD1. V was pared by 2 bases and J by 9 bases, with 9 bases of the junction left unmatched. This CDR3 comprises 14 residues. Looked up from germline, CDR1 is GTSNPN and CDR2 is SVGIG (reference sequence). The CDR3 reads CAWSSGQGVIAQYF. CDR3 bases: TGTGCCTGGAGTTCGGGACAGGGGGTTATCGCGCAGTACTTC.

This CDR3 is CASRESAANTEAFF. Here the CDR3 DNA reads TGCGCCAGCAGGGAATCCGCGGCTAACACTGAAGCTTTCTTT. V and J are TRBV5-1 and TRBJ1-1; D call uncertain. Germline V gene data show CDR1 as SGHRS and CDR2 as YFSETQ. V was pared by 5 bases and J by 2 bases, with 13 bases between. The CDR3 covers 14 residues.

This clone was seen only once. V gene TRBV10-3 combines with J gene TRBJ1-2; TRBD1 matches at 9 bases. Germline V gives CDR1 ENHRY, CDR2 SYGVKD. CDR3 length: 15 amino acids. Trimming cost V 2 bases and J 0 bases; bases outside gene matches: 1. The DNA for the CDR3 is TGTGCCATCAGTGAGGGGACAGGGCCTAACTATGGCTACACCTTC. Protein sequence: CAISEGTGPNYGYTF.

This chain uses TRBV23-1 with TRBJ2-2; TRBD2 matches at 7 bases. TRBV23-1 is given ORF status, its function remaining uncertain. CDR3 length: 16 amino acids. V gave up 0 bases and J gave up 7 bases; unmatched junction bases: 8. CDR3 nucleotides: TGCGCCAGCAGTCAATCGGTGGGAGGGCCGGTCGGGGAGCTGTTTTTT. It codes for CASSQSVGGPVGELFF.

This chain uses TRBV12-3 or TRBV12-4 with TRBJ2-7; the D gene is possibly TRBD1 (5 bases). Deletions cut 5 bases from V and 2 bases from J, with 10 bases between. The CDR3 is 13 amino acids. CDR3 in amino acids: CASSNQGPYEQYF. CDR3 DNA: TGTGCCAGCAGTAACCAGGGCCCCTACGAGCAGTACTTC.

The gene calls are TRBV13 and TRBJ2-7; 8 bases are a match to TRBD2. The germline V gene has CDR1 PRHDT and CDR2 FYEKMQ (reference sequence). The V gene end was trimmed by 4 bases and the J gene end by 2 bases; junction bases not matched to a gene: 1. This CDR3 is 13 amino acids long. DNA of the CDR3: TGTGCCAGCAGCTCGGGACTAGCCTACGAGCAGTACTTC. Its translation is CASSSGLAYEQYF.

This clone turned up a few times. This sequence joins TRBV5-4 and TRBJ2-1; unclear D gene. Trimming removed 0 bases from V and 11 bases from J, with 9 bases in between. The CDR3 is 12 amino acids. Looked up from germline, CDR1 is SGHNT and CDR2 is YYREEE (reference sequence). The CDR3 nucleotides read TGTGCCAGCAGCTTGGTGGATACCCAGCAGTTCTTC. Encoded protein: CASSLVDTQQFF.

This clone appeared once. The rearrangement links TRBV9 to TRBJ2-7; 8 bases match TRBD1. The CDR3 is made up of 15 amino acids. V lost 2 bases and J lost 3; bases outside the gene matches: 7. Germline CDR1 and CDR2: SGDLS and YYNGEE. The CDR3 reads CASSVGSTGVYEQYF. The CDR3 coding sequence is TGTGCCAGCAGCGTCGGTTCGACAGGGGTCTACGAGCAGTACTTC.

This chain joins TRBV28 and TRBJ1-3; tentative D call: TRBD1 (5 bases). The V end was cut by 2 bases, the J end by 0 bases, with 11 bases between. CDR3 length equals 16 residues. Germline values: CDR1 MDHEN, CDR2 SYDVKM. For the CDR3, the DNA is TGTGCCAGCAGTTTAGTCGGGGCTGGCTCTGGAAACACCATATATTTT. The encoded protein is CASSLVGAGSGNTIYF. Drawing the rest from reference TRBV28 and TRBJ1-3, the complete variable domain is DVKVTQSSRYLVKRTGEKVFLECVQDMDHENMFWYRQDPGLGLRLIYFSYDVKMKEKGDIPEGYSVSREKKERFSLILESASTNQTSMYLCASSLVGAGSGNTIYFGEGSWLTVV.

The J gene is TRBJ2-7, the V gene TRBV20-1; D possibly corresponds to TRBD2 (5 bases). The CDR3 totals 13 residues. Between the trimmed V and J ends, which lost 3 bases and 3 bases, there was a span of 12 bases. The germline gives CDR1 DFQATT, CDR2 SNEGSKA (reference sequence). This CDR3 reads CSASGSAVYEQYF. The CDR3 nucleotides are TGCAGTGCTAGTGGGAGCGCAGTCTACGAGCAGTACTTC.

This clone showed up just a few times. The V gene is TRBV5-1, the J gene TRBJ2-5, with 16 bases that match TRBD2. CDR3 length equals 16 residues. The V gene's germline CDR1 is SGHRS and CDR2 YFSETQ. Germline trimming cut 3 bases from V and 5 bases from J; bases unmatched to any gene: 4. Written as DNA, the CDR3 is TGCGCCAGCAGCTCGGGACTAGCGGGAGGGAGGGAGACCCAGTACTTC. Translated, it gives CASSSGLAGGRETQYF.

J is TRBJ2-1 and V is TRBV27, with 8 bases fitting TRBD1. The CDR3 loop spans 19 amino acids. Germline V CDR1 and CDR2: MNHEY, SMNVEV (reference sequence). V lost 5 bases to trimming and J lost 2 bases; unmatched junction nucleotides: 17. In nucleotides, the CDR3 is TGTGCCAGCAGTGACACCGGGACAGGCCCCAGTCGACCCTACAATGAGCAGTTCTTC. Amino acid sequence: CASSDTGTGPSRPYNEQFF.

In this sample, this clone turned up once. The chain combines TRBV5-1 with TRBJ2-6; D remains ambiguous. This CDR3 is built from 13 residues. The germline V gene encodes CDR1 SGHRS and CDR2 YFSETQ. V was clipped by 6 bases and J by 2 bases, with 6 bases between them. For the CDR3, the DNA is TGCGCCAGCATTCTCCCTGGGGCCAACGTCCTGACTTTC. This gives the protein CASILPGANVLTF.

J is TRBJ2-3 and V is TRBV2; 12 positions agree with TRBD2. The CDR3 totals 17 residues. Germline CDR1 is SNHLY and CDR2 is FYNNEI. Losses at the gene ends were 5 bases for V and 2 bases for J; bases not matched to a gene: 8. The CDR3 bases are TGTGCCAGCAGTTCTAATAGACTAGCGGGAGTCACAGATACGCAGTATTTT. It translates to CASSSNRLAGVTDTQYF.

The chain carries TRBV7-2 and TRBJ2-1; D is unresolved. The CDR3 sequence is 12 residues long. Trimming took off 5 bases at V and 8 bases at J, with 10 bases between the two ends. Germline values: CDR1 SGHTA, CDR2 FQGNSA. In DNA, the CDR3 is TGTGCCAGCAGCCTTATAGGAGATGAGCAGTTCTTC. It is translated as CASSLIGDEQFF.

This clone occurred once. This sequence joins TRBV6-2 or TRBV6-3 and TRBJ1-1, with a possible D match to TRBD1 (5 bases). V lost 6 bases and J lost 6, with 14 bases in between. Germline CDR1 is MNHEY and CDR2 is SVGEGT. CDR3 length equals 13 residues. The CDR3 spells CASRPTGSSEAFF. Here the CDR3 DNA reads TGTGCCAGCAGACCTACAGGAAGCTCTGAAGCTTTCTTT.

The rearrangement links TRBV29-1 to TRBJ2-2; 8 positions agree with TRBD1. CDR3 length equals 12 residues. Germline CDR1 is SQVTM and CDR2 is ANQGSEA. The J segment lost 4 bases and the V segment lost 7 bases, leaving 2 bases of the junction unmatched. CDR3 residues: CSARGRTGELFF. CDR3 nucleotides: TGCAGCGCCAGGGGGCGCACCGGGGAGCTGTTTTTT.

The chain uses TRBV29-1 and TRBJ2-4; 7 nucleotides line up with TRBD2. In germline, CDR1 is SQVTM, CDR2 ANQGSEA. The CDR3 extends over 15 amino acids. V trimming: 7 bases; J trimming: 7 bases; junction bases outside the gene matches: 16. Written as DNA, the CDR3 is TGCAGCGCGCTATTATCCGGGACCGGGAGGAACATTCAGTACTTC. This encodes CSALLSGTGRNIQYF. The full variable domain, its missing parts supplied by reference TRBV29-1 and TRBJ2-4, is SAVISQKPSRDICQRGTSLTIQCQVDSQVTMMFWYRQQPGQSLTLIATANQGSEATYESGFVIDKFPISRPNLTFSTLTVSNMSPEDSSIYLCSALLSGTGRNIQYFGAGTRLSVL.